Listed here are 8 T cell receptor beta chains from one sample, sequenced in a study of vaccination effects on CD4 cells after COVID-19. Which antigens these TCRs recognize remains unknown. Here immunoSEQ multiplex PCR was the method, and the copy in TCRdb shows in-frame clones only, minus some. The data contain around 23,000 clones, about 74% of them singletons. The ViraFEST assay expanded antigen-specific CD4+ T cells with viral peptide pools before sequencing. After roughly 11 days in culture, the CD4+ T cells were isolated. Vaccinated participants had no history of SARS-CoV-2 infection and tested negative for nucleocapsid antibodies. The sample here was CD4+ T cells from PBMCs cultured with HCoV-NL63 spike peptides, taken before COVID-19 vaccination. The source of these receptors is a human donor who received a COVID-19 vaccine.

The genes are TRBV3-1 (or the pseudogene TRBV3-2) and TRBJ2-3; no clear D gene. Germline CDR1 and CDR2: LGHDT and YNNKEL (reference sequence). V was cut by 0 bases and J by 6 bases, with 4 bases left in between. The CDR3 totals 12 residues. The CDR3 nucleotides read TGTGCCAGCAGCCAAGAAATGGATACGCAGTATTTT. It translates to CASSQEMDTQYF.

Written as DNA, the CDR3 is TGTGCCAGCAGCCAAAGATCTTTGGGGGGAGGGCCCTCCTACGAGCAGTACTTC. This gives the protein CASSQRSLGGGPSYEQYF. This chain connects TRBV14 to TRBJ2-7; TRBD2 aligns across 7 bases. V shed 2 bases and J 0 bases; nucleotides not matched to a gene: 13. Germline-derived CDR1 and CDR2 are SGHDN and FVKESK. This CDR3 has 18 residues.

V is TRBV4-1 and J is TRBJ2-7; TRBD2 aligns across 11 bases. The CDR3 contains 15 residues. Germline V gene sequence: CDR1 MGHRA, CDR2 YSYEKL. V lost 4 bases, J lost 4 bases, and 6 bases stayed unmatched. This CDR3 is CASSLITSGSYEQYF. The CDR3 DNA is TGCGCCAGCAGCCTAATTACTAGCGGGAGTTACGAGCAGTACTTC.

Only one count was recorded for this clone. The CDR3 region is CASSSQDYNSPLHF. DNA for the CDR3: TGCGCCAGCAGCTCACAGGACTATAATTCACCCCTCCACTTT. J is TRBJ1-6 and V is TRBV5-1, with D possibly being TRBD1 (5 bases). V was shortened by 3 bases and J by 3 bases, with 7 bases between the two germline ends. The germline V gene encodes CDR1 SGHRS and CDR2 YFSETQ. The CDR3 is 14 amino acids.

The J gene is TRBJ2-2, the V gene TRBV6-5, with TRBD1 identical over 9 bases. V lost 0 bases to trimming and J lost 6 bases; unmatched junction nucleotides: 2. This CDR3 comprises 15 residues. CDR1 and CDR2 from the germline V gene are MNHEY and SVGAGI. The CDR3 protein is CASSYSWTGAGELFF. In nucleotides, the CDR3 is TGTGCCAGCAGTTACTCCTGGACAGGGGCCGGGGAGCTGTTTTTT.

The count of this clone is one. V is TRBV7-9 and J is TRBJ1-2; 10 bases are a match to TRBD1. The CDR3 consists of 14 residues. With V trimmed by 7 bases and J by 5 bases, 7 bases remained unmatched. The germline gives CDR1 SEHNR, CDR2 FQNEAQ (reference sequence). The CDR3 is CASNRRGQGYGYTF. The CDR3 DNA is TGTGCCAGCAACCGGAGGGGACAGGGGTATGGCTACACCTTC.

V and J are TRBV2 and TRBJ1-5; possibly TRBD1 for D (6 bases). The CDR3 sequence is 15 residues long. Between the trimmed V and J ends, which lost 4 bases and 1 base, there was a span of 11 bases. Germline CDR1 is SNHLY and CDR2 is FYNNEI. This CDR3 is CASSGQGQSNQPQHF. The CDR3 DNA sequence: TGTGCCAGCAGTGGCCAGGGGCAGAGCAATCAGCCCCAGCATTTT. The whole variable domain, filled in from reference TRBV2 and TRBJ1-5, reads EPEVTQTPSHQVTQMGQEVILRCVPISNHLYFYWYRQILGQKVEFLVSFYNNEISEKSEIFDDQFSVERPDGSNFTLKIRSTKLEDSAMYFCASSGQGQSNQPQHFGDGTRLSIL.

The chain has TRBV29-1 and TRBJ1-2; 7 nucleotides agree with TRBD1. V lost 3 bases to trimming and J lost 3 bases; unmatched junction nucleotides: 7. Per germline, CDR1 SQVTM and CDR2 ANQGSEA. The CDR3 spans 14 residues. The CDR3 DNA follows: TGCAGCGTTGATACCCACAGGGGAGACTATGGCTACACCTTC. Translating it yields CSVDTHRGDYGYTF.